The 15 T cell receptor beta chains presented below share a single source sample, sequenced in a study of T-cell memory formation after mild COVID-19. TCRdb re-called the 5' RACE reads with MiXCR, one entry per CDR3 protein. Altogether about 470,000 distinct CDR3 sequences are present, approximately 25% being singletons, with the ten largest covering approximately 13%. The source material was PBMCs or a T cell subset sorted from them (not recorded which). Receptor source: an adult woman who had mild COVID-19 (a few samples of this study predate the infection). Cell type and time point are not known.

The sample holds a few counts of this clonotype. The chain combines TRBV2 with TRBJ1-1; D is unresolved. V lost 7 bases, J lost 5 bases, and 14 bases lay in between. This CDR3 has 13 amino acids. Per the germline V gene, CDR1 is SNHLY and CDR2 is FYNNEI. In nucleotides, the CDR3 is TGTGCCAGCATCTTGGCCGTAGGGACTGAAGCTTTCTTT. This translates into CASILAVGTEAFF.

Only one count was recorded for this clonotype. This sequence joins TRBV5-5 and TRBJ2-2; the match to TRBD2 covers 8 bases. V lost 4 bases and J lost 6; bases outside the gene matches: 11. The CDR3 spans 16 residues. CDR1 is SGHKS and CDR2 is YYEKEE in the germline V gene (reference sequence). CDR3 protein: CASSPGTRSRAGELFF. The DNA of the CDR3 is TGTGCCAGCAGCCCCGGGACTAGGAGCAGGGCCGGGGAGCTGTTTTTT.

This clonotype was detected a few times. CDR3 in DNA: TGTGCCAGCAGAACGACAGCTAACTATGGCTACACCTTC. Protein: CASRTTANYGYTF. The chain has TRBV28 and TRBJ1-2; D perhaps matches TRBD1 (5 bases). Per the germline V gene, CDR1 is MDHEN and CDR2 is SYDVKM. The CDR3 extends over 13 amino acids. The ends were cut back, 6 bases at V and 0 bases at J, with 8 bases in the middle.

This rearrangement joins TRBV29-1 to TRBJ1-1; TRBD1 matches at 7 bases. The CDR3 is made up of 15 amino acids. Germline V CDR1 and CDR2: SQVTM, ANQGSEA. V dropped 5 bases and J dropped 0; count of bases not matched to a gene: 9. DNA for the CDR3: TGCAGCGTTCAGGGGGGCCTAAGGGTGAACACTGAAGCTTTCTTT. It is translated as CSVQGGLRVNTEAFF.

The rearrangement links TRBV5-1 to TRBJ2-5; 11 bases line up with TRBD2. J was trimmed by 2 bases and V by 1 base; bases with no gene match: 7. Per germline, CDR1 SGHRS and CDR2 YFSETQ. There are 17 residues in the CDR3. The DNA of the CDR3 is TGCGCCAGCAGCTTGTCTCCGGGACTAGCGGTTCAAGAGACCCAGTACTTC. Amino acids: CASSLSPGLAVQETQYF.

The J gene is TRBJ1-4, the V gene TRBV12-3 or TRBV12-4, with a weak D call TRBD1 (5 bases). Trimming removed 1 base at V and 0 bases at J, with 6 bases between. This CDR3 is 15 amino acids long. CDR3: CASSLGTSTNEKLFF. The DNA for the CDR3 is TGTGCCAGCAGTTTAGGGACATCAACTAATGAAAAACTGTTTTTT.

This clonotype was picked up a small number of times. V gene TRBV2 combines with J gene TRBJ1-1; no definite D call. Trimming took off 8 bases at V and 0 bases at J, with 10 bases between the two ends. In germline, CDR1 is SNHLY, CDR2 FYNNEI. CDR3 length: 13 residues. Here the CDR3 reads CASLSSLNTEAFF. The CDR3 region has the DNA TGTGCCAGCCTCAGCTCTTTGAACACTGAAGCTTTCTTT.

The V and J genes are TRBV7-9 and TRBJ2-7, with D possibly TRBD1 on 6 matching bases. CDR1 and CDR2 (germline): SEHNR, FQNEAQ (reference sequence). The CDR3 spans 15 residues. V shed 5 bases and J shed 5 bases, with 19 bases lying between them. CDR3: CASSMGQSSVDEQYF. Written as DNA, the CDR3 is TGTGCCAGCAGCATGGGACAATCAAGTGTCGACGAGCAGTACTTC.

This clonotype has more than one count but fewer than ten. The rearrangement links TRBV29-1 to TRBJ2-3; tentatively, D is TRBD2 (6 bases). The germline gives CDR1 SQVTM, CDR2 ANQGSEA. The CDR3 extends over 16 amino acids. The V and J ends lost 0 bases and 2 bases respectively, with 15 bases between them. CDR3 loop: CSVEDGGAKPTDTQYF. The CDR3, as DNA: TGCAGCGTTGAAGACGGCGGGGCCAAGCCCACAGATACGCAGTATTTT.

This clonotype was picked up many times. The chain carries TRBV7-2 and TRBJ2-3; 7 nucleotides line up with TRBD2. The ends lost 7 bases at V and 0 bases at J; junction bases unmatched: 4. The CDR3 extends over 14 amino acids. The germline V gene encodes CDR1 SGHTA and CDR2 FQGNSA. In DNA, the CDR3 is TGTGCCAGCAAACTCGGGGGGAGCACAGATACGCAGTATTTT. Amino acids: CASKLGGSTDTQYF.

In this sample, this clonotype turned up a few times. The rearrangement joins TRBV5-1 to TRBJ2-3, with 8 bases that match TRBD2. CDR1 is SGHRS, CDR2 YFSETQ, per germline. V lost 0 bases, J lost 5 bases, and 5 bases stayed unmatched. The CDR3 is made up of 15 amino acids. CDR3: CASSLDGGARDTQYF. In DNA, the CDR3 is TGCGCCAGCAGCTTGGACGGGGGGGCACGAGATACGCAGTATTTT.

The chain links TRBV7-2 to TRBJ2-7; TRBD2 matches at 16 bases. With 0 bases clipped from V and 9 bases from J, the junction kept 5 bases outside the gene matches. Germline V gene sequence: CDR1 SGHTA, CDR2 FQGNSA. The CDR3 totals 16 residues. The CDR3 coding sequence is TGTGCCAGCAGCTTAGCGGGACTAGCGGGAGGGCCTGGGCAGTACTTC. It yields the protein CASSLAGLAGGPGQYF.

The gene calls are TRBV20-1 and TRBJ2-7; 7 bases line up with TRBD1. V trimming: 5 bases; J trimming: 2 bases; junction bases outside the gene matches: 9. Looked up from germline, CDR1 is DFQATT and CDR2 is SNEGSKA (reference sequence). The CDR3 contains 14 residues. The CDR3 nucleotides are TGCAGTGCTGTCACAGGGGCAGCTCCCTACGAGCAGTACTTC. This translates into CSAVTGAAPYEQYF.

This clonotype was counted only a few times. The V gene is TRBV10-3, the J gene TRBJ2-1, with 14 bases lining up with TRBD2. V gave up 1 base and J gave up 8 bases; unmatched junction bases: 1. Germline-derived CDR1 and CDR2 are ENHRY and SYGVKD. The CDR3 runs 15 residues. CDR3 loop: CAISEWGLAGDEQFF. In nucleotides, the CDR3 is TGTGCCATCAGTGAGTGGGGACTAGCGGGGGATGAGCAGTTCTTC.

The V gene is TRBV4-1, the J gene TRBJ2-1, with 14 bases that match TRBD2. V shed 3 bases, J shed 1 base, and the junction held 8 bases outside the gene matches. The CDR3 consists of 19 residues. The V gene's germline CDR1 is MGHRA and CDR2 YSYEKL. The CDR3 sequence is CASSHPRTSGGPSYNEQFF. The CDR3, as DNA: TGCGCCAGCAGCCACCCTAGGACTAGCGGGGGGCCTTCCTACAATGAGCAGTTCTTC.